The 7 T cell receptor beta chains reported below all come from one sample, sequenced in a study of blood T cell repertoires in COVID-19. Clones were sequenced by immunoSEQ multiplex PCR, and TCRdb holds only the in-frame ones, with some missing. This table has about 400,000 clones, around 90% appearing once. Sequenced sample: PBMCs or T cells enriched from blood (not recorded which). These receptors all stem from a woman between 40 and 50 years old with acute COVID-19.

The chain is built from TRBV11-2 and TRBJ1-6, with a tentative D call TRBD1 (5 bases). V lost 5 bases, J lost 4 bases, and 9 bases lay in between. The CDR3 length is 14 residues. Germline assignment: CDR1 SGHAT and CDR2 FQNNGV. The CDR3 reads CASSPSGYNSPLHF. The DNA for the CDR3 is TGTGCCAGCAGCCCATCAGGGTATAATTCACCCCTCCACTTT. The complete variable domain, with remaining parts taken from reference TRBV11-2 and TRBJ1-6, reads EAGVAQSPRYKIIEKRQSVAFWCNPISGHATLYWYQQILGQGPKLLIQFQNNGVVDDSQLPKDRFSAERLKGVDSTLKIQPAKLEDSAVYLCASSPSGYNSPLHFGNGTRLTVT.

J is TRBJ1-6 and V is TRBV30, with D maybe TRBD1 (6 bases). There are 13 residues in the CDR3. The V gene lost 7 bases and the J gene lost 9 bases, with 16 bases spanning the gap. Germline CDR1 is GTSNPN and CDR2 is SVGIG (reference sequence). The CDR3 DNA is TGTGCCTCACAGGGTTCCGGAGGTTCACCCCTCCACTTT. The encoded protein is CASQGSGGSPLHF.

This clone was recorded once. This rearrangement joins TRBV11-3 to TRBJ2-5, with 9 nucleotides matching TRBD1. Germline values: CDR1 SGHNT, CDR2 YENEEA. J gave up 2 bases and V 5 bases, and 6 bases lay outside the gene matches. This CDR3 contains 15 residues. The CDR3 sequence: CASSEGQGPQETQYF. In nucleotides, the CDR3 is TGTGCCAGCAGCGAGGGACAGGGACCTCAAGAGACCCAGTACTTC.

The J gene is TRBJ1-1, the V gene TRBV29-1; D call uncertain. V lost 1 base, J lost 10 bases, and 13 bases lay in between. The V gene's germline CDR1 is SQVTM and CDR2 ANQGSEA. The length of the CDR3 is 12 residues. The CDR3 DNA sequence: TGCAGCGTTGAAGGATCGACACCAGGAGCTTTCTTT. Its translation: CSVEGSTPGAFF.

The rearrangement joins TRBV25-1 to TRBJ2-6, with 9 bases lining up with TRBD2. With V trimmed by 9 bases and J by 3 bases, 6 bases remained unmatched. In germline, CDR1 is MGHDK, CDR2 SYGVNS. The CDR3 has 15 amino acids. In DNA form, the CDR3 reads TGTGCCAGTAATAGCGGGGGAGGTGGGGCCAACGTCCTGACTTTC. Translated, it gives CASNSGGGGANVLTF.

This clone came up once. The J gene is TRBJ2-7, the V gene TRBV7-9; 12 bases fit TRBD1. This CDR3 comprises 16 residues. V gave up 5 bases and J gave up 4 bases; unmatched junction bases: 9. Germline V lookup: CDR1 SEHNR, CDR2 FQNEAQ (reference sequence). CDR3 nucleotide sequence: TGTGCCAGCAGCCTGGCCCCGGGACAGGGGGCTTACGAGCAGTACTTC. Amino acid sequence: CASSLAPGQGAYEQYF.

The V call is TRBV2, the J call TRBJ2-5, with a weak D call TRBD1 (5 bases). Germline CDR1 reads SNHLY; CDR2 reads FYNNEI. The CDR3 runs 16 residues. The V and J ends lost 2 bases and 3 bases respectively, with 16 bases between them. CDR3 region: CASSENGWSGKETQYF. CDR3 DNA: TGTGCCAGCAGTGAAAACGGGTGGTCAGGGAAAGAGACCCAGTACTTC. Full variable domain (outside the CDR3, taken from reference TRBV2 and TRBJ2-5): EPEVTQTPSHQVTQMGQEVILRCVPISNHLYFYWYRQILGQKVEFLVSFYNNEISEKSEIFDDQFSVERPDGSNFTLKIRSTKLEDSAMYFCASSENGWSGKETQYFGPGTRLLVL.